These 27 T cell receptor beta chains came from one sample sequenced in a study of blood T cells in healthy people across ages. For the second PCR, which ran for about 7 to 11 cycles, a sample-barcoded 5' primer and a J-beta primer mix were used. TCRdb fed the 5' RACE reads into MiXCR, producing one record per CDR3 protein. The repertoire includes hundreds of thousands of distinct CDR3 sequences, roughly 58% of them detected once, and 30% to 40% sits in the top ten. The sequencing input was blood. These receptors came from a man between 60 and 75 years old in good health.

This sequence joins TRBV7-2 and TRBJ1-5; D unclear. V was trimmed by 3 bases and J by 1 base, leaving 10 bases between them. CDR1 and CDR2 (germline): SGHTA, FQGNSA. This CDR3 has 15 residues. CDR3 sequence: CASSFRAGSNQPQHF. In DNA form, the CDR3 reads TGTGCCAGCAGCTTTCGTGCTGGGAGCAATCAGCCCCAGCATTTT.

The genes are TRBV20-1 and TRBJ2-4; 7 bases align to TRBD2. The germline V gene encodes CDR1 DFQATT and CDR2 SNEGSKA (reference sequence). The length of the CDR3 is 14 residues. The V segment lost 6 bases and the J segment 0 bases; nucleotides outside the gene matches: 5. The CDR3 reads CSALGGVAKNIQYF. The CDR3 DNA reads TGCAGTGCCCTGGGGGGGGTAGCCAAAAACATTCAGTACTTC.

The rearrangement joins TRBV25-1 to TRBJ2-1, with D unclear. CDR1 is MGHDK and CDR2 is SYGVNS in the germline V gene. This CDR3 comprises 15 residues. Deletions cut 1 base from V and 9 bases from J, with 16 bases between. The DNA for the CDR3 is TGTGCCAGCAGTGAATCCTACAGACCCTATGGTGAGCAGTTCTTC. Translated: CASSESYRPYGEQFF.

Note on this clonotype: One end of the junction varies from germline; a read error may be responsible. This sequence joins TRBV5-1 and TRBJ1-1, with D perhaps TRBD1 (5 bases). The length of the CDR3 is 13 residues. Looked up from germline, CDR1 is SGHRS and CDR2 is YFSETQ. The CDR3 sequence: CASSPTADTEVFF. CDR3 sequence (DNA): TGCGCCAGCAGCCCAACGGCGGACACTGAAGTTTTCTTT.

J is TRBJ2-1 and V is TRBV12-3 or TRBV12-4, with a possible D match to TRBD1 (5 bases). The end of the DNA fits TRBJ2-7 better, so the J call may be wrong. CDR3 size: 14 residues. CDR3 loop: CASVDTTSYNEQYF. CDR3 DNA: TGTGCCAGCGTGGACACAACCTCCTACAATGAGCAGTACTTC.

The gene calls are TRBV5-4 and TRBJ1-2; D ambiguous. Germline assignment: CDR1 SGHNT and CDR2 YYREEE (reference sequence). This CDR3 contains 13 residues. V lost 3 bases and J 2 bases, leaving 8 bases between the germline ends. DNA for the CDR3: TGTGCCAGCAGCTCCCGGGAGAACTATGGCTACACCTTC. Translating it yields CASSSRENYGYTF. Complete variable domain (other parts from reference TRBV5-4 and TRBJ1-2): ETGVTQSPTHLIKTRGQQVTLRCSSQSGHNTVSWYQQALGQGPQFIFQYYREEENGRGNFPPRFSGLQFPNYSSELNVNALELDDSALYLCASSSRENYGYTFGSGTRLTVV.

This clonotype was counted a few times. The chain links TRBV7-9 to TRBJ2-5, with D possibly matching TRBD1 (7 bases). V gave up 4 bases and J gave up 1 base, with 13 bases separating them. Germline CDR1 reads SEHNR; CDR2 reads FQNEAQ (reference sequence). The CDR3 covers 15 residues. The chain's CDR3 is CASSSPGGIQETQYF. The CDR3 coding sequence is TGTGCCAGCAGCTCCCCAGGGGGGATCCAAGAGACCCAGTACTTC.

This clonotype was detected only a few times. J is TRBJ2-5 and V is TRBV7-2; D gene uncertain. Trimming shortened V by 2 bases and J by 1 base, and 11 bases separated the two germline ends. There are 15 residues in the CDR3. The germline V gene encodes CDR1 SGHTA and CDR2 FQGNSA. CDR3 DNA sequence: TGTGCCAGCAGCTTACTGGGCACACTCCAAGAGACCCAGTACTTC. This gives the protein CASSLLGTLQETQYF.

This clonotype came up many times. CDR3 sequence (DNA): TGTGCCAGCAGTGAGGCGACAGTTCAAGAGACCCAGTACTTC. As protein: CASSEATVQETQYF. This sequence joins TRBV2 and TRBJ2-5; tentative D call: TRBD1 (5 bases). The germline V gene has CDR1 SNHLY and CDR2 FYNNEI. The CDR3 has 14 residues. The germline V and J ends were trimmed by 3 bases and 2 bases, with 10 bases remaining between them.

The chain joins TRBV6-6 to TRBJ2-1; D gene unclear. In germline, CDR1 is MNHNY, CDR2 SVGAGI (reference sequence). Deletions cut 6 bases from V and 0 bases from J, with 12 bases between. The CDR3 totals 15 residues. CDR3: CASSHRSSSYNEQFF. DNA of the CDR3: TGTGCCAGCAGCCATCGGTCTAGCTCCTACAATGAGCAGTTCTTC.

This clonotype occurred a few times. The chain recombines TRBV7-8 with TRBJ2-4; 9 bases map to TRBD1. This CDR3 has 16 residues. Losses at the gene ends were 11 bases for V and 1 base for J; bases not matched to a gene: 12. Germline CDR1 and CDR2: SGHVS and FQNEAQ. CDR3 region: CACTPTGGLAKNIQYF. CDR3 nucleotides: TGTGCCTGCACCCCGACAGGGGGTCTTGCCAAAAACATTCAGTACTTC.

The chain is built from TRBV10-1 and TRBJ2-7; 12 bases line up with TRBD1. The better agreement between TRBJ2-5 and the DNA end casts doubt on the J call. Germline V lookup: CDR1 WNHNN, CDR2 SYGVQD (reference sequence). CDR3 length: 15 amino acids. CDR3 loop: CASSKGQGAGETQYF. Written as DNA, the CDR3 is TGCGCCAGCAGTAAGGGACAGGGGGCTGGGGAGACCCAGTACTTC.

The chain has TRBV5-6 and TRBJ1-1; D remains ambiguous. The germline V gene has CDR1 SGHDT and CDR2 YYEEEE. The V and J ends lost 4 bases and 6 bases respectively, with 19 bases between them. This CDR3 region has 15 residues. The CDR3 sequence is CASSPEPGIRAEAFF. The CDR3 DNA reads as TGTGCCAGCAGCCCTGAACCCGGAATAAGGGCTGAAGCTTTCTTT.

This clonotype showed up just a few times. This chain links TRBV4-1 with TRBJ2-7; TRBD1 matches 8 bases. CDR1 is MGHRA, CDR2 YSYEKL, per germline. The CDR3 consists of 15 residues. J gave up 1 base and V 2 bases, and 4 bases lay outside the gene matches. CDR3 residues: CASSQKGQESYEQYF. The CDR3, as DNA: TGCGCCAGCAGCCAAAAGGGACAGGAGTCCTACGAGCAGTACTTC.

This chain uses TRBV10-3 with TRBJ1-2; tentatively, D is TRBD1 (5 bases). Between the trimmed V and J ends, which lost 3 bases and 7 bases, there was a span of 12 bases. This CDR3 is built from 13 residues. CDR1 and CDR2 from the germline V gene are ENHRY and SYGVKD. The CDR3 loop is CAISDTGQIGYTF. CDR3 coding DNA: TGTGCCATCAGTGATACTGGACAAATTGGCTACACCTTC.

This chain uses TRBV28 with TRBJ1-4; 7 nucleotides align to TRBD1. The CDR3 is 14 residues long. The V gene's germline CDR1 is MDHEN and CDR2 SYDVKM. After removal of 10 bases from V and 7 bases from J, the junction contained 12 bases not matched to a gene. CDR3 nucleotides: TGTGCCACCTATCGGACAGGTTCAGGTGAAAAACTGTTTTTT. Protein: CATYRTGSGEKLFF.

Points on this clonotype: The junction differs from germline at one of its ends, possibly a read error. V usage is TRBV20-1 and J usage is TRBJ2-3; no clear D. CDR3 length: 12 residues. In germline, CDR1 is DFQATT, CDR2 SNEGSKA (reference sequence). CDR3 loop: CSAGDGSDTQYF. CDR3 DNA: TGCAGTGCTGGAGACGGATCAGATACGCAGTATTTT.

This clonotype was seen many times. V is TRBV20-1 and J is TRBJ2-1; D perhaps matches TRBD2 (6 bases). The CDR3 is 14 amino acids. Trimming shortened V by 0 bases and J by 5 bases, and 11 bases separated the two germline ends. CDR1 DFQATT and CDR2 SNEGSKA come from the germline V gene (reference sequence). CDR3 coding DNA: TGCAGTGCTAGAGAGGCGGGGACCCACAATGAGCAGTTCTTC. It is translated as CSAREAGTHNEQFF.

The V and J genes are TRBV9 and TRBJ1-5; maybe TRBD1 (6 bases). This CDR3 has 15 amino acids. Trimming took 0 bases from V and 2 from J, leaving 9 bases between them. Germline assignment: CDR1 SGDLS and CDR2 YYNGEE. The CDR3 reads CASSVGQGRNQPQHF. In nucleotides, the CDR3 is TGTGCCAGCAGCGTAGGGCAGGGGCGCAATCAGCCCCAGCATTTT.

This clonotype has a handful of counts. The V call is TRBV29-1, the J call TRBJ2-5, with no clear D. The length of the CDR3 is 14 residues. The ends were cut back, 3 bases at V and 1 base at J, with 12 bases in the middle. CDR1 and CDR2 (germline): SQVTM, ANQGSEA. CDR3 residues: CSVEDPWGQETQYF. The CDR3 DNA sequence: TGCAGCGTTGAGGACCCATGGGGCCAAGAGACCCAGTACTTC. The complete variable domain, with remaining parts taken from reference TRBV29-1 and TRBJ2-5, reads SAVISQKPSRDICQRGTSLTIQCQVDSQVTMMFWYRQQPGQSLTLIATANQGSEATYESGFVIDKFPISRPNLTFSTLTVSNMSPEDSSIYLCSVEDPWGQETQYFGPGTRLLVL.

This clonotype was detected a few times. This rearrangement joins TRBV7-2 to TRBJ2-5; a weak D match, TRBD2 (6 bases). Trimming cost V 2 bases and J 7 bases, with 14 bases left between them. Germline CDR1 SGHTA, CDR2 FQGNSA. The CDR3 runs to 14 residues. The CDR3 DNA reads as TGTGCCAGCAGCTTAAACCCGCCGGAGGGGACCCAGTACTTC. Amino acids: CASSLNPPEGTQYF.

The chain combines TRBV2 with TRBJ2-2; the D is unclear. V was clipped by 4 bases and J by 2 bases, with 14 bases between them. The CDR3 runs 16 residues. The germline V gene encodes CDR1 SNHLY and CDR2 FYNNEI. The DNA of the CDR3 is TGTGCCAGCAGTGGACGGTACCTACCCAACACCGGGGAGCTGTTTTTT. This encodes CASSGRYLPNTGELFF.

The gene calls are TRBV5-1 and TRBJ1-2, with TRBD1 matching over 12 bases. J lost 7 bases, V lost 7 bases, and 11 bases had no gene match. CDR3 length equals 15 residues. Per the germline V gene, CDR1 is SGHRS and CDR2 is YFSETQ. The CDR3 coding sequence is TGCGCCAGCTGCGCCGGGACAGGGGGCGCGAGTGGCTACACCTTC. Its translation: CASCAGTGGASGYTF. The full variable domain, its missing parts supplied by reference TRBV5-1 and TRBJ1-2, is KAGVTQTPRYLIKTRGQQVTLSCSPISGHRSVSWYQQTPGQGLQFLFEYFSETQRNKGNFPGRFSGRQFSNSRSEMNVSTLELGDSALYLCASCAGTGGASGYTFGSGTRLTVV.

The V call is TRBV7-2, the J call TRBJ1-5; possible D gene TRBD1, 6 bases. Germline V gives CDR1 SGHTA, CDR2 FQGNSA. V shed 3 bases and J shed 5 bases, with 8 bases lying between them. The CDR3 extends over 13 amino acids. This CDR3 reads CASSFTGYQPQHF. The CDR3 region has the DNA TGTGCCAGCAGCTTCACAGGGTATCAGCCCCAGCATTTT.

This rearrangement joins TRBV5-1 to TRBJ2-5, with a possible D match to TRBD2 (7 bases). Trimming shortened V by 4 bases and J by 11 bases, and 27 bases separated the two germline ends. The CDR3 is 16 residues long. Per the germline V gene, CDR1 is SGHRS and CDR2 is YFSETQ. CDR3: CASSITWAGAANEQYF. The CDR3 nucleotides read TGCGCCAGCAGCATCACCTGGGCGGGGGCGGCAAATGAGCAGTACTTC.

This clonotype has just a few counts. The chain is built from TRBV3-1 and TRBJ2-6, with 8 bases identical to TRBD2. CDR1 and CDR2 from the germline V gene are LGHDT and YNNKEL (reference sequence). CDR3 length: 21 residues. V gave up 1 base and J gave up 0 bases; unmatched junction bases: 14. The CDR3 bases are TGTGCCAGCAGCCAAGGAGAGGGCCGGGGGGGGCATCTCTCTGGGGCCAACGTCCTGACTTTC. Amino acid sequence: CASSQGEGRGGHLSGANVLTF.

The chain has TRBV10-3 and TRBJ2-1, with D unclear. The CDR3 is 12 amino acids. The V gene lost 8 bases and the J gene lost 7 bases, with 12 bases spanning the gap. CDR1 is ENHRY, CDR2 SYGVKD, per germline. In DNA form, the CDR3 reads TGTGCCATCGCCCGGTTGGCAAATGAGCAGTTCTTC. It codes for CAIARLANEQFF.